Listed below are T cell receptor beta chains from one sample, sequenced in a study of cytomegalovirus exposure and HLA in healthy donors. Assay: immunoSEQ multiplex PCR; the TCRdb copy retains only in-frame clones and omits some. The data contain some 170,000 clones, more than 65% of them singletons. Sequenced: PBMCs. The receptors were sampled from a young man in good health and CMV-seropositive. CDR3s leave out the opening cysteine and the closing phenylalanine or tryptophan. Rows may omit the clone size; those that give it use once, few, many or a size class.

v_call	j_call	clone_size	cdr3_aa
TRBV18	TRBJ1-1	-	ASSPAGPEAF
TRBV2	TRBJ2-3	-	ASSKLEGSDTQY
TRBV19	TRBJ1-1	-	ASSITPTEAF
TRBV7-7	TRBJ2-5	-	ASSLGGLAGARETQY
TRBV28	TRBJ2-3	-	ATRTSDTDTQY
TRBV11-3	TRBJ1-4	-	ASSSSPEKLF
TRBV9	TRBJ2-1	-	ASSPRGGGEDEQF
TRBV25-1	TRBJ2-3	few	ASSGLAGADTQY
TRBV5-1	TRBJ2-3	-	ASSLAPAGTSTDTQY
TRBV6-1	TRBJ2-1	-	ASNPGSGSPSEQF
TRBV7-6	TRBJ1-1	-	ASSFQGSSQAF
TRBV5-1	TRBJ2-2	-	ASSLYGGVTSGELF
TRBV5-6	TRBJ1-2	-	ASSIDRGPFYGYT
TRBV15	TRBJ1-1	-	ATSRAADNTEAF
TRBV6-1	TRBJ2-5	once	ASTSLAGVETQY
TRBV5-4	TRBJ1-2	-	ASRRTGEGGYT
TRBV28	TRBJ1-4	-	ASSWIIRREKLF
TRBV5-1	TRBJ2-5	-	ASSWGTGGEETQY
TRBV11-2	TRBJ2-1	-	ASSSTARGESERF
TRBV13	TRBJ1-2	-	ASSLVSQGGYT
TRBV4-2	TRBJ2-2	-	ASSQERGSGTGELF
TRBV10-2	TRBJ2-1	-	ASSLSQGTYNEQF
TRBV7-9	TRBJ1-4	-	ASSQGQGREKLF
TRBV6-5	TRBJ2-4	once	ASSQGMGFIQY
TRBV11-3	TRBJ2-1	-	ASSLGGTGSYNEQF
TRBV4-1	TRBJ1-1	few	ASSQVKGDTEAF
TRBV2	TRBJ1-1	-	ASSAGTVNTEAF
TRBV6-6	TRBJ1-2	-	ASSQQGNYGYT
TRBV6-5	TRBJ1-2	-	ASRLNRGDGYT
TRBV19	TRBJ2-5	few	ASSINDRGETQY
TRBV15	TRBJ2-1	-	ATSRARSYYNEQF
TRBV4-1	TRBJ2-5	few	ASSPSGLAGPQETQY
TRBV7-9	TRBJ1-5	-	ASIQAGGALGSNQPQH
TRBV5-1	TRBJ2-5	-	ASSDQRGGTQY
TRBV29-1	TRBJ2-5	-	SVEGGLARQTQY
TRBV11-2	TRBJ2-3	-	ASSLHRGQSTDTQY
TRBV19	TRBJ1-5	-	ASSIEQVDQPQH
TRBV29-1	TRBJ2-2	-	SAELGTGEF
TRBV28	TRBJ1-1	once	ASSPLRGNTEAF
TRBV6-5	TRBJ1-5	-	ASSYRTGQPQH
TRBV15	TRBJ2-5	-	ATSTRGGGETQY